Listed here are 22 T cell receptor beta chains from one sample, sequenced in a study of T cells after yellow fever vaccination. TCRdb analysed the 5' RACE reads with MiXCR anew, one entry per CDR3 protein. The sample consists of 450,000 to 650,000 distinct CDR3 sequences, just over 20% of them appearing once. The sequences come from PBMCs, collected 21 days after the first yellow fever vaccination. The receptors were sampled from a man aged 18 to 35 who received the YFV17D yellow fever vaccine.

This clonotype was detected ten times or more. This chain uses TRBV4-1 with TRBJ1-5; D is perhaps TRBD1 (5 bases). The CDR3 contains 15 residues. V was cut by 0 bases and J by 0 bases, with 6 bases left in between. Per germline, CDR1 MGHRA and CDR2 YSYEKL. The CDR3, as DNA: TGCGCCAGCAGCCAAGATCAGGGTAGCAATCAGCCCCAGCATTTT. It translates to CASSQDQGSNQPQHF.

This clonotype was picked up a small number of times. V usage is TRBV19 and J usage is TRBJ1-3; no reliable D call. This CDR3 has 13 amino acids. Germline V gene lookup returns CDR1 LNHDA and CDR2 SQIVND (reference sequence). The V end lost 5 bases, the J end lost 2 bases, and 7 bases lay between the germline ends. The CDR3 sequence: CASSSGTGNTIYF. The CDR3 DNA is TGTGCCAGTAGTTCAGGAACTGGAAACACCATATATTTT.

V and J are TRBV9 and TRBJ2-2; D may be TRBD1 or TRBD2 (5 bases each). V gave up 3 bases and J gave up 6 bases, with 15 bases separating them. The CDR3 has 15 residues. From germline, CDR1 is SGDLS and CDR2 YYNGEE. The CDR3 spells CASSAGGGTAGELFF. Here the CDR3 DNA reads TGTGCCAGCAGCGCTGGTGGGGGAACCGCCGGGGAGCTGTTTTTT.

J is TRBJ2-5 and V is TRBV5-1, with 7 bases matching TRBD1. The germline V gene encodes CDR1 SGHRS and CDR2 YFSETQ. CDR3 size: 14 residues. With 7 bases clipped from V and 2 bases from J, the junction kept 8 bases outside the gene matches. DNA of the CDR3: TGCGCCAGCGCTAGGGACAGCCCGCAAGAGACCCAGTACTTC. It is translated as CASARDSPQETQYF.

Regarding this clonotype: This may stem from a read error, because a much larger clone lies one nucleotide away. The genes are TRBV29-1 and TRBJ1-5, with D possibly TRBD1 on 5 matching bases. The CDR3 contains 13 residues. Germline V CDR1 and CDR2: SQVTM, ANQGSEA. CDR3 region: CGVGGFGNQPQHF. CDR3 in DNA: TGCGGCGTTGGGGGGTTTGGCAATCAGCCCCAGCATTTT.

This clonotype was counted at least ten times. This chain joins TRBV30 and TRBJ2-5; D might be TRBD2 (5 bases). Trimming took 2 bases from V and 0 from J, leaving 7 bases between them. The V gene's germline CDR1 is GTSNPN and CDR2 SVGIG (reference sequence). The CDR3 is 13 amino acids. CDR3 nucleotide sequence: TGTGCCTGGAGTCGAGGGAACCAAGAGACCCAGTACTTC. This sequence encodes CAWSRGNQETQYF.

The gene calls are TRBV29-1 and TRBJ2-2, with 8 bases that match TRBD1. The CDR3 extends over 13 amino acids. Germline values: CDR1 SQVTM, CDR2 ANQGSEA. V lost 7 bases, J lost 5 bases, and 6 bases stayed unmatched. This CDR3 is CSAGGVDTGELFF. CDR3 in DNA: TGCAGCGCAGGGGGCGTAGATACCGGGGAGCTGTTTTTT.

The rearrangement joins TRBV5-6 to TRBJ2-3, with TRBD1 identical over 7 bases. Germline V CDR1 and CDR2: SGHDT, YYEEEE. With V trimmed by 4 bases and J by 4 bases, 9 bases remained unmatched. There are 15 residues in the CDR3. CDR3 in amino acids: CASSRTTGTADTQYF. DNA for the CDR3: TGTGCCAGCAGCCGGACGACAGGGACAGCAGATACGCAGTATTTT.

This clonotype was recorded once. The CDR3 sequence is CSAIGRPYGYTF. Here the CDR3 DNA reads TGCAGTGCTATCGGCCGCCCCTATGGCTACACCTTC. The V and J genes are TRBV20-1 and TRBJ1-2; no definite D call. V lost 4 bases and J lost 4, with 10 bases in between. The germline V gene encodes CDR1 DFQATT and CDR2 SNEGSKA (reference sequence). This CDR3 is 12 amino acids long.

This clonotype was counted a few times. This chain joins TRBV11-2 and TRBJ2-2; TRBD1 matches 9 bases. This CDR3 spans 18 amino acids. CDR1 is SGHAT and CDR2 is FQNNGV in the germline V gene. After removal of 6 bases from V and 1 base from J, the junction contained 12 bases not matched to a gene. CDR3 in amino acids: CASRNRLQGAGNTGELFF. The CDR3, as DNA: TGTGCCAGCAGGAACAGATTACAGGGGGCTGGGAACACCGGGGAGCTGTTTTTT.

J is TRBJ2-2 and V is TRBV2, with D possibly TRBD2 on 7 matching bases. This CDR3 spans 16 amino acids. In germline, CDR1 is SNHLY, CDR2 FYNNEI. V was pared by 5 bases and J by 2 bases, with 15 bases between. As DNA, the CDR3 is TGTGCCAGCAGTAACTACGGGGGGCCCAACACCGGGGAGCTGTTTTTT. Translated: CASSNYGGPNTGELFF. The full variable domain, its missing parts supplied by reference TRBV2 and TRBJ2-2, is EPEVTQTPSHQVTQMGQEVILRCVPISNHLYFYWYRQILGQKVEFLVSFYNNEISEKSEIFDDQFSVERPDGSNFTLKIRSTKLEDSAMYFCASSNYGGPNTGELFFGEGSRLTVL.

A few counts support this clonotype. J is TRBJ1-2 and V is TRBV6-1; D perhaps matches TRBD1 (6 bases). The germline gives CDR1 MNHNS, CDR2 SASEGT. Trimming stripped 11 bases from V and 3 bases from J, with 13 bases between. The CDR3 runs to 12 residues. CDR3 region: CAATWTDYGYTF. The CDR3 DNA reads as TGTGCCGCCACTTGGACAGACTATGGCTACACCTTC.

This clonotype was observed a few times. This sequence joins TRBV18 and TRBJ2-4, with D possibly being TRBD2 (5 bases). Deletions cut 2 bases from V and 0 bases from J, with 11 bases between. Germline values: CDR1 KGHSH, CDR2 LQKENI. The CDR3 spans 16 residues. This CDR3 is CASSPGSGLAKNIQYF. DNA of the CDR3: TGTGCCAGCTCACCAGGGAGCGGACTAGCCAAAAACATTCAGTACTTC. The entire variable domain, with the rest obtained from reference TRBV18 and TRBJ2-4, is as follows: NAGVMQNPRHLVRRRGQEARLRCSPMKGHSHVYWYRQLPEEGLKFMVYLQKENIIDESGMPKERFSAEFPKEGPSILRIQQVVRGDSAAYFCASSPGSGLAKNIQYFGAGTRLSVL.

This clonotype was counted ten times or more. The chain carries TRBV4-3 and TRBJ1-1; 9 bases align to TRBD1. The J segment lost 3 bases and the V segment lost 4 bases, leaving 3 bases of the junction unmatched. CDR1 is LGHNA and CDR2 is YSLEER in the germline V gene. CDR3 size: 14 residues. The CDR3 sequence is CASSLRTGDTEAFF. The DNA for the CDR3 is TGCGCCAGCAGCCTCCGGACAGGGGACACTGAAGCTTTCTTT.

This chain connects TRBV5-6 to TRBJ2-7; D gene unclear. Germline V gene lookup returns CDR1 SGHDT and CDR2 YYEEEE. The CDR3 sequence is 15 residues long. V was pared by 0 bases and J by 5 bases, with 15 bases between. CDR3 coding DNA: TGTGCCAGCAGCTTGGTTGGGGTCCAGGCAAACGAGCAGTACTTC. The encoded protein is CASSLVGVQANEQYF.

The chain recombines TRBV5-4 with TRBJ2-5; TRBD2 agrees at 10 bases. The CDR3 has 16 amino acids. V shed 1 base, J shed 5 bases, and the junction held 8 bases outside the gene matches. The germline V gene encodes CDR1 SGHNT and CDR2 YYREEE (reference sequence). For the CDR3, the DNA is TGTGCCAGCAGCTTGCCTAGCGGGGGCGAGGGGGAGACCCAGTACTTC. This codes for CASSLPSGGEGETQYF. Variable domain in full (rest from reference TRBV5-4 and TRBJ2-5): ETGVTQSPTHLIKTRGQQVTLRCSSQSGHNTVSWYQQALGQGPQFIFQYYREEENGRGNFPPRFSGLQFPNYSSELNVNALELDDSALYLCASSLPSGGEGETQYFGPGTRLLVL.

This clonotype was detected many times. The V and J genes are TRBV20-1 and TRBJ2-1, with a weak D call TRBD2 (6 bases). V shed 3 bases and J shed 2 bases, with 11 bases lying between them. This CDR3 spans 14 amino acids. Germline CDR1 is DFQATT and CDR2 is SNEGSKA (reference sequence). The CDR3, as DNA: TGCAGTGCTAGCGGGGGAGGCCCCTACAATGAGCAGTTCTTC. It yields the protein CSASGGGPYNEQFF.

V gene TRBV20-1 combines with J gene TRBJ2-3; D gene unclear. The CDR3 is 12 amino acids. V lost 7 bases and J lost 2, with 10 bases in between. Per the germline V gene, CDR1 is DFQATT and CDR2 is SNEGSKA (reference sequence). The CDR3 DNA reads as TGCAGTGGGGAATGGTCCACAGATACGCAGTATTTT. Protein product: CSGEWSTDTQYF.

This clonotype has more than one count but fewer than ten. The chain recombines TRBV5-1 with TRBJ2-2; 8 nucleotides align to TRBD2. Germline trimming cut 6 bases from V and 5 bases from J; bases unmatched to any gene: 15. From germline, CDR1 is SGHRS and CDR2 YFSETQ. The CDR3 is 17 amino acids. The CDR3 DNA reads as TGCGCCAGCATGGGCTCACCAGCGGGGGACCAGACCGGGGAGCTGTTTTTT. It codes for CASMGSPAGDQTGELFF. Looking up the rest from reference TRBV5-1 and TRBJ2-2 gives the full variable domain: KAGVTQTPRYLIKTRGQQVTLSCSPISGHRSVSWYQQTPGQGLQFLFEYFSETQRNKGNFPGRFSGRQFSNSRSEMNVSTLELGDSALYLCASMGSPAGDQTGELFFGEGSRLTVL.

This rearrangement joins TRBV5-1 to TRBJ1-1; no reliable D call. Trimming pared 0 bases from V and 7 bases from J, leaving 7 bases between. The CDR3 is 12 amino acids. Germline assignment: CDR1 SGHRS and CDR2 YFSETQ. The CDR3 sequence: CASSLAYGEAFF. DNA of the CDR3: TGCGCCAGCAGCTTGGCCTATGGTGAAGCTTTCTTT.

This rearrangement joins TRBV12-3 or TRBV12-4 to TRBJ2-1; D is unresolved. The CDR3 spans 13 residues. V shed 5 bases and J shed 6 bases, with 11 bases lying between them. CDR3: CASSPTESNEQFF. In DNA, the CDR3 is TGTGCCAGCAGTCCCACCGAGTCCAATGAGCAGTTCTTC.

The chain recombines TRBV15 with TRBJ2-5; D is possibly TRBD1 (6 bases). Germline lookup yields CDR1 LNHNV and CDR2 YYDKDF (reference sequence). The V gene lost 0 bases and the J gene lost 1 base, with 12 bases spanning the gap. The CDR3 totals 16 residues. The CDR3 nucleotides are TGTGCCACCAGCAGAGATTCCGGACAGACCCAAGAGACCCAGTACTTC. Translated, it gives CATSRDSGQTQETQYF.